These T cell receptor beta chains were read from a single sample in a study of cytomegalovirus exposure and HLA in healthy donors. Libraries were prepared by immunoSEQ multiplex PCR; TCRdb keeps only in-frame clonotypes and omits some of them. The table lists 130,000 to 150,000 clones, about three fifths of them singletons. Sequencing was done on a sample of PBMCs. These receptors were collected from a woman in her twenties or thirties in good health and CMV-seropositive. Both conserved end residues are part of each CDR3. The D gene is left open where the match is weak. Where a row states a size, it is once, few, many or the class of an expanded clone; other rows omit it.

d_call	clone_size	v_call	j_call	cdr3_aa	cdr3_nt
NA	NA	TRBV15	TRBJ1-2	CATSKQDYGYTF	TGTGCCACCAGCAAGCAGGACTATGGCTACACCTTC
NA	NA	TRBV5-1	TRBJ1-2	CASSLGGAGMHYGYTF	TGCGCCAGCAGCTTGGGGGGAGCGGGGATGCACTATGGCTACACCTTC
TRBD1	NA	TRBV28	TRBJ1-5	CASIAGTDNQPQHF	TGTGCCAGCATCGCCGGGACAGACAATCAGCCCCAGCATTTT
TRBD2	NA	TRBV5-8	TRBJ2-5	CASSAPLSGGWETQYF	TGTGCCAGCAGCGCCCCCCTGTCCGGGGGGTGGGAGACCCAGTACTTC
TRBD1	NA	TRBV11-2	TRBJ2-7	CASSLGQGGYEQYF	TGTGCCAGCAGCTTAGGACAGGGGGGCTACGAGCAGTACTTC
TRBD1	NA	TRBV15	TRBJ2-2	CATSRGQGAGELFF	TGTGCCACCAGCAGAGGCCAGGGGGCCGGGGAGCTGTTTTTT
NA	NA	TRBV30	TRBJ2-7	CAWSHSYEQYF	TGTGCCTGGAGCCACTCCTACGAGCAGTACTTC
TRBD1	NA	TRBV7-9	TRBJ2-2	CASSWGQVNTGELFF	TGTGCCAGCAGCTGGGGACAGGTGAACACCGGGGAGCTGTTTTTT
NA	NA	TRBV7-2	TRBJ2-7	CASSPSLNREQYF	TGTGCCAGCAGTCCTAGCCTCAATCGAGAGCAGTACTTC
NA	NA	TRBV7-9	TRBJ1-4	CASSMDRTFFPEKLFF	TGTGCCAGCAGCATGGACAGAACCTTCTTTCCTGAAAAACTGTTTTTT
NA	NA	TRBV15	TRBJ2-3	CATSRDLSGSTDTQYF	TGTGCCACCAGCAGAGATCTGAGCGGGAGCACAGATACGCAGTATTTT
TRBD2	once	TRBV30	TRBJ2-2	CAWLTSGTTRGELFF	TGTGCCTGGCTGACTAGCGGGACCACCCGGGGGGAGCTGTTTTTT
TRBD2	NA	TRBV19	TRBJ2-7	CASSGTSGYEQYF	TGTGCCAGTTCCGGGACTAGCGGTTACGAGCAGTACTTC
NA	NA	TRBV2	TRBJ2-5	CASRDHGTGGETQYF	TGTGCCAGCAGAGATCATGGGACTGGGGGAGAGACCCAGTACTTC
NA	few	TRBV19	TRBJ2-3	CASSILPRGTDTQYF	TGTGCCAGTAGTATTTTGCCCAGGGGCACAGATACGCAGTATTTT
TRBD1	NA	TRBV5-1	TRBJ1-2	CASSHGQGIYGYTF	TGCGCCAGCAGCCACGGACAGGGGATATATGGCTACACCTTC
NA	NA	TRBV28	TRBJ2-1	CASSPYMGTNEQFF	TGTGCCAGCAGTCCGTACATGGGCACCAATGAGCAGTTCTTC
TRBD1	few	TRBV6-1	TRBJ2-7	CASSDYGTGPYEQYF	TGTGCCAGCAGTGATTACGGGACAGGTCCCTACGAGCAGTACTTC
NA	NA	TRBV5-5	TRBJ1-1	CASSFWRGNTEAFF	TGTGCCAGCAGCTTCTGGCGGGGGAACACTGAAGCTTTCTTT
NA	NA	TRBV20-1	TRBJ2-1	CSAPPYNEQFF	TGCAGTGCCCCTCCTTACAATGAGCAGTTCTTC
TRBD1	NA	TRBV6-6	TRBJ2-5	CASHPDRGKGETQYF	TGTGCCAGCCACCCCGACAGGGGGAAAGGAGAGACCCAGTACTTC
TRBD1	NA	TRBV5-4	TRBJ1-3	CASGDRASSGNTIYF	TGTGCCAGCGGCGACAGGGCCAGCTCTGGAAACACCATATATTTT
NA	NA	TRBV19	TRBJ1-5	CAGRGAGPNQPQHF	TGTGCCGGTCGGGGGGCAGGGCCTAATCAGCCCCAGCATTTT
TRBD1	NA	TRBV30	TRBJ2-5	CAWVDAPRGTGGLLQETQYF	TGTGCCTGGGTCGACGCTCCGAGAGGGACAGGGGGCCTACTACAAGAGACCCAGTACTTC
TRBD1	few	TRBV4-1	TRBJ2-7	CASSQGEDRGAYEQYF	TGCGCCAGCAGCCAAGGTGAGGACAGGGGGGCTTACGAGCAGTACTTC
NA	NA	TRBV6-1	TRBJ1-2	CASSELAVSYGYTF	TGTGCCAGCAGTGAACTGGCCGTCTCCTATGGCTACACCTTC
TRBD1	NA	TRBV4-2	TRBJ1-2	CASSHTGVSGYTF	TGTGCCAGCAGCCACACAGGGGTATCTGGCTACACCTTC